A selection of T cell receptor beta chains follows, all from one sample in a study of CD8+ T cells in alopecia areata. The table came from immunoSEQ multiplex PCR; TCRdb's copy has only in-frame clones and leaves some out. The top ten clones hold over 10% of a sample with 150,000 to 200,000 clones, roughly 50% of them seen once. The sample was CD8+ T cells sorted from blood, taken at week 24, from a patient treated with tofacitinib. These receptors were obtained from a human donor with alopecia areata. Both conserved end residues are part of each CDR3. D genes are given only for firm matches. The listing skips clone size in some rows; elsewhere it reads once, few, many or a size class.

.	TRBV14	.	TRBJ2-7	TGTGCCAGCAGCCAAGTCGCGGACACCCCCTACGAGCAGTACTTC	CASSQVADTPYEQYF
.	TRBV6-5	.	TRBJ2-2	TGTGCCAGCAGTCCGGGACCCGGGGAGCTGTTTTTT	CASSPGPGELFF
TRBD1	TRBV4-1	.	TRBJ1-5	TGCGCCAGCAGCCAGAACCAGGGGGCAGGACAGCCCCAGCATTTT	CASSQNQGAGQPQHF
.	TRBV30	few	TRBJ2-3	TGTGCCTGGAGTACCTCCCCGGGGGCAGGAGATACGCAGTATTTT	CAWSTSPGAGDTQYF
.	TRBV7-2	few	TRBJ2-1	TGTGCCAGCAGCTTTTTGGGTGAGCAGTTCTTC	CASSFLGEQFF
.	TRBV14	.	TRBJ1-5	TGTGCCAGCAGCCAAGGGAATAATCAGCCCCAGCATTTT	CASSQGNNQPQHF
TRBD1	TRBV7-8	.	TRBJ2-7	TGTGCCAGCAGCTCCCTATCGGGACAGTCCCCCTACGAGCAGTACTTC	CASSSLSGQSPYEQYF
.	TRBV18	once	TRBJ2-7	TGTGCCAGCTCACCTCGGGTTAGGCCCGAGCAGTACTTC	CASSPRVRPEQYF
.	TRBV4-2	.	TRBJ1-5	TGTGCCAGCAGCTTCCCGGGTAACAATCAGCCCCAGCATTTT	CASSFPGNNQPQHF
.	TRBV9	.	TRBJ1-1	TGTGCCAGCAGCGTAGAGTCCAGGGCTAACACTGAAGCTTTCTTT	CASSVESRANTEAFF
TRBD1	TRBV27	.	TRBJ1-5	TGTGCCAGCAGTTTATCGGGGACAGGGGAGGAGCAGCCCCAGCATTTT	CASSLSGTGEEQPQHF
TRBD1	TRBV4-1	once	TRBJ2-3	TGCGCCAGCAGCCAGACAGGGTCAGATACGCAGTATTTT	CASSQTGSDTQYF
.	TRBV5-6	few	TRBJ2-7	TGTGCCAGCAGCTTCTCGGGGCCCTACGAGCAGTACTTC	CASSFSGPYEQYF
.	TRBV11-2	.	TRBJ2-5	TGTGCCAGCAGCTTAGCCGCGCCCCAAGAGACCCAGTACTTC	CASSLAAPQETQYF